This entry lists 31 T cell receptor beta chains sequenced from one sample in a study of blood T cell repertoires in COVID-19 (dated by TCRdb to about 2020). The library came from the immunoSEQ multiplex PCR assay. The table comes from immuneACCESS by way of TCRdb, which keeps in-frame sequences with V and J called. Part of the clones is missing from these tables; in studies checked, under half for an unresolved V gene and the rest for unknown reasons. For this sample there are about 400,000 clones; 80% to 90% appear just once. Of the sample, 4.3% is held by the ten largest clones. Input material: peripheral blood. These receptors all stem from a woman aged 25 to 39 with acute or convalescent COVID-19.

This clone appeared a single time. The J gene is TRBJ2-1, the V gene TRBV9; a possible D gene is TRBD1 (7 bases). The V and J ends lost 4 bases and 8 bases respectively, with 19 bases between them. CDR1 is SGDLS and CDR2 is YYNGEE in the germline V gene. This CDR3 is 15 amino acids long. CDR3 DNA: TGTGCCAGCAGCCCACCAGGGGGGTACTTGCATGAGCAGTTCTTC. Residues: CASSPPGGYLHEQFF.

This clone came up once. CDR3 sequence reads: CANGQENTGELFF. CDR3 DNA sequence: TGTGCCAACGGACAGGAGAACACCGGGGAGCTGTTTTTT. The chain recombines TRBV10-3 with TRBJ2-2, with 7 bases aligning to TRBD1. This CDR3 region has 13 residues. V shed 10 bases and J 1 base; nucleotides not matched to a gene: 3. The V gene's germline CDR1 is ENHRY and CDR2 SYGVKD.

The chain uses TRBV19 and TRBJ1-6; 7 positions match TRBD1. After removal of 5 bases from V and 1 base from J, the junction contained 11 bases not matched to a gene. The CDR3 totals 18 residues. The germline CDR1 and CDR2 sequences are LNHDA and SQIVND (reference sequence). CDR3 sequence: CASSARQGPGSYNSPLHF. The CDR3 nucleotides read TGTGCCAGTAGTGCAAGACAGGGACCGGGATCCTATAATTCACCCCTCCACTTT.

The V gene is TRBV7-6, the J gene TRBJ2-2; 11 bases are a match to TRBD2. The CDR3 has 16 amino acids. V shed 2 bases, J shed 5 bases, and the junction held 4 bases outside the gene matches. Germline loops: CDR1 SGHVS, CDR2 FNYEAQ. CDR3: CASSLLAGGRTGELFF. CDR3 coding DNA: TGTGCCAGCAGCTTATTAGCGGGGGGGCGAACCGGGGAGCTGTTTTTT.

The genes are TRBV7-3 and TRBJ2-2; weak D call: TRBD2 (5 bases). The germline V gene has CDR1 SGHTA and CDR2 FQGTGA. This CDR3 has 15 residues. V was shortened by 3 bases and J by 7 bases, with 15 bases between the two germline ends. CDR3 bases: TGTGCCAGCAGCTTTGGTAGCGCGTATGGCGGGGAGCTGTTTTTT. It is translated as CASSFGSAYGGELFF.

This chain connects TRBV11-2 to TRBJ2-3, with D uncertain. CDR3 length: 14 residues. Trimming cost V 1 base and J 3 bases, with 8 bases left between them. CDR1 SGHAT and CDR2 FQNNGV come from the germline V gene. For the CDR3, the DNA is TGTGCCAGCAGCTTAGGGCTAGGAACAGATACGCAGTATTTT. Translated, it gives CASSLGLGTDTQYF.

The chain recombines TRBV10-2 with TRBJ2-5; 8 bases align to TRBD2. This CDR3 has 13 amino acids. Unmatched junction bases numbered 6, after V lost 6 bases and J lost 6 bases. The germline CDR1 and CDR2 sequences are WSHSY and SAAADI. The CDR3 protein is CASSGGAGKTQYF. CDR3 nucleotides: TGCGCCAGCAGCGGGGGGGCGGGTAAGACCCAGTACTTC.

The genes are TRBV19 and TRBJ2-7, with D perhaps TRBD1 (6 bases). V was cut by 5 bases and J by 2 bases, with 10 bases left in between. Germline assignment: CDR1 LNHDA and CDR2 SQIVND (reference sequence). The CDR3 runs to 13 residues. The CDR3 here is CASSVGTTYEQYF. The DNA for the CDR3 is TGTGCCAGTAGTGTTGGGACAACCTACGAGCAGTACTTC. The complete variable domain, with remaining parts taken from reference TRBV19 and TRBJ2-7, reads DGGITQSPKYLFRKEGQNVTLSCEQNLNHDAMYWYRQDPGQGLRLIYYSQIVNDFQKGDIAEGYSVSREKKESFPLTVTSAQKNPTAFYLCASSVGTTYEQYFGPGTRLTVT.

The V gene is TRBV28, the J gene TRBJ2-1, with 12 bases matching TRBD2. The CDR3 runs to 18 residues. V shed 3 bases, J shed 4 bases, and the junction held 10 bases outside the gene matches. Germline V gives CDR1 MDHEN, CDR2 SYDVKM. The CDR3, as DNA: TGTGCCAGCAGTTTTCCCGCTAGCGGGGGGGATAAGTACAATGAGCAGTTCTTC. It is translated as CASSFPASGGDKYNEQFF.

The CDR3 DNA sequence: TGTGCCAGCAGCCCGACAGGGGGAGGGCGAACGGGTCAGTACTTC. It encodes CASSPTGGGRTGQYF. The chain couples TRBV7-8 to TRBJ2-4; 9 nucleotides match TRBD1. Per the germline V gene, CDR1 is SGHVS and CDR2 is FQNEAQ. The V gene end was trimmed by 5 bases and the J gene end by 12 bases; junction bases not matched to a gene: 14. The CDR3 length is 15 residues.

The CDR3 reads CASTPQGIESVGNIQYF. CDR3 bases: TGTGCCAGCACCCCACAGGGCATAGAATCGGTTGGAAACATTCAGTACTTC. V is TRBV2 and J is TRBJ2-4, with TRBD1 as a possible D gene (6 bases). CDR1 is SNHLY and CDR2 is FYNNEI in the germline V gene. V was shortened by 7 bases and J by 6 bases, with 25 bases between the two germline ends. The CDR3 consists of 17 residues.

The J gene is TRBJ1-2, the V gene TRBV7-2; D not resolved. The CDR3 is made up of 15 amino acids. Deletions cut 1 base from V and 4 bases from J, with 13 bases between. The V gene's germline CDR1 is SGHTA and CDR2 FQGNSA. The CDR3 protein is CASSLEPDSSYGYTF. The CDR3 DNA follows: TGTGCCAGCAGCTTAGAGCCCGATAGTAGCTATGGCTACACCTTC.

The chain recombines TRBV27 with TRBJ2-1; the match to TRBD2 covers 10 bases. V was pared by 3 bases and J by 15 bases, with 5 bases of the junction left unmatched. There are 12 residues in the CDR3. Germline V gene data show CDR1 as MNHEY and CDR2 as SMNVEV (reference sequence). The DNA for the CDR3 is TGTGCCAGCAGTTTTGGGACTAGCGATCCGTTCTTC. Protein sequence: CASSFGTSDPFF.

The chain links TRBV28 to TRBJ1-2; 7 bases agree with TRBD1. CDR1 and CDR2 (germline): MDHEN, SYDVKM. This CDR3 contains 15 residues. Losses at the gene ends were 2 bases for V and 4 bases for J; bases not matched to a gene: 7. The CDR3 nucleotides read TGTGCCAGCAGTTTAAGCAGGGGACAGAGCTATGGCTACACCTTC. The encoded protein is CASSLSRGQSYGYTF.

The chain carries TRBV28 and TRBJ2-3; 7 bases fit TRBD2. The V segment lost 4 bases and the J segment 2 bases; nucleotides outside the gene matches: 15. The length of the CDR3 is 18 residues. Germline CDR1 reads MDHEN; CDR2 reads SYDVKM. CDR3 coding DNA: TGTGCCAGCAGTTCCCCCTTACTAGCGTGGGGGGTCACAGATACGCAGTATTTT. Its protein product is CASSSPLLAWGVTDTQYF.

The rearrangement joins TRBV2 to TRBJ1-6, with 8 nucleotides matching TRBD1. Germline V gives CDR1 SNHLY, CDR2 FYNNEI. The CDR3 is 16 residues long. J gave up 7 bases and V 6 bases, and 11 bases lay outside the gene matches. The CDR3 DNA reads TGTGCCAGCAGGTCGATCCGGACAGGGCAGAATTCACCCCTCCACTTT. It encodes CASRSIRTGQNSPLHF.

This sequence joins TRBV28 and TRBJ1-2; 8 nucleotides line up with TRBD1. The CDR3 loop spans 14 amino acids. Per germline, CDR1 MDHEN and CDR2 SYDVKM. V dropped 4 bases and J dropped 5; count of bases not matched to a gene: 6. The CDR3 loop is CASSSDRVWYGYTF. The CDR3 DNA sequence: TGTGCCAGCAGTTCGGACAGGGTTTGGTATGGCTACACCTTC.

J is TRBJ2-7 and V is TRBV28, with 8 bases lining up with TRBD2. Trimming removed 6 bases from V and 2 bases from J; junction bases left unmatched: 6. This CDR3 comprises 14 residues. Germline CDR1 reads MDHEN; CDR2 reads SYDVKM. CDR3: CASSAGTSAYEQYF. Written as DNA, the CDR3 is TGTGCCAGCAGCGCCGGGACTAGTGCCTACGAGCAGTACTTC. Filled out from reference TRBV28 and TRBJ2-7, the complete variable domain reads DVKVTQSSRYLVKRTGEKVFLECVQDMDHENMFWYRQDPGLGLRLIYFSYDVKMKEKGDIPEGYSVSREKKERFSLILESASTNQTSMYLCASSAGTSAYEQYFGPGTRLTVT.

The rearrangement uses TRBV5-4 and TRBJ1-2; D remains unclear. V lost 3 bases and J 1 base, leaving 4 bases between the germline ends. The CDR3 runs 12 residues. The germline gives CDR1 SGHNT, CDR2 YYREEE (reference sequence). In nucleotides, the CDR3 is TGTGCCAGCAGCTCCGTTAACTATGGCTACACCTTC. It is translated as CASSSVNYGYTF.

The V call is TRBV5-5, the J call TRBJ2-7; 10 positions match TRBD1. The CDR3 is 16 amino acids. CDR1 and CDR2 (germline): SGHKS, YYEKEE (reference sequence). The V segment lost 4 bases and the J segment 7 bases; nucleotides outside the gene matches: 14. The CDR3 nucleotides read TGTGCCAGCAGCACTAGACCGGGACAGGGGATGTGGGAGCAGTACTTC. Protein sequence: CASSTRPGQGMWEQYF.

This chain's CDR3 is CASLQGGGTDTQYF. The CDR3 DNA reads TGTGCCAGCCTACAGGGGGGGGGCACAGATACGCAGTATTTT. The chain recombines TRBV18 with TRBJ2-3; D perhaps matches TRBD1 (8 bases). V gave up 8 bases and J gave up 1 base, with 13 bases separating them. CDR3 length: 14 amino acids. Germline CDR1 KGHSH, CDR2 LQKENI.

The sample holds one count of this clone. V is TRBV10-3 and J is TRBJ2-1, with TRBD1 identical over 8 bases. V shed 5 bases, J shed 5 bases, and the junction held 14 bases outside the gene matches. The CDR3 is 17 residues long. Germline V gene sequence: CDR1 ENHRY, CDR2 SYGVKD. CDR3: CAISSGLSGGLNNEQFF. CDR3 coding DNA: TGTGCCATCAGTAGTGGGCTTTCAGGGGGCCTGAACAATGAGCAGTTCTTC.

The chain carries TRBV30 and TRBJ1-6; D might be TRBD1 (5 bases). The V end lost 2 bases, the J end lost 10 bases, and 18 bases lay between the germline ends. Germline V gives CDR1 GTSNPN, CDR2 SVGIG (reference sequence). The CDR3 runs to 15 residues. The CDR3 sequence: CAWSQMGQGTSPLHF. DNA for the CDR3: TGTGCCTGGAGTCAGATGGGGCAGGGAACATCACCCCTCCACTTT. The variable domain in full, completed from reference TRBV30 and TRBJ1-6, reads SQTIHQWPATLVQPVGSPLSLECTVEGTSNPNLYWYRQAAGRGLQLLFYSVGIGQISSEVPQNLSASRPQDRQFILSSKKLLLSDSGFYLCAWSQMGQGTSPLHFGNGTRLTVT.

This clone was counted a single time. The J gene is TRBJ2-1, the V gene TRBV30; D ambiguous. This CDR3 region has 14 residues. CDR1 is GTSNPN, CDR2 SVGIG, per germline (reference sequence). The V gene lost 1 base and the J gene lost 1 base, with 8 bases spanning the gap. The CDR3 DNA follows: TGTGCCTGGAGTGGAGTCTCGTCCTACAATGAGCAGTTCTTC. It specifies CAWSGVSSYNEQFF.

The chain combines TRBV27 with TRBJ2-7, with a tentative D call TRBD1 (6 bases). The CDR3 sequence is 15 residues long. Germline V gene lookup returns CDR1 MNHEY and CDR2 SMNVEV (reference sequence). Deletions cut 6 bases from V and 0 bases from J, with 15 bases between. The chain's CDR3 is CASSIVGGFSYEQYF. The CDR3 DNA sequence: TGTGCCAGCAGCATTGTAGGGGGATTCTCCTACGAGCAGTACTTC.

This rearrangement joins TRBV6-1 to TRBJ1-6; the D gene is possibly TRBD1 (5 bases). Deletions cut 2 bases from V and 7 bases from J, with 12 bases between. CDR1 is MNHNS and CDR2 is SASEGT in the germline V gene. The CDR3 loop spans 15 amino acids. CDR3 protein: CASSELGGVNSPLHF. CDR3 nucleotide sequence: TGTGCCAGCAGTGAATTGGGAGGGGTCAATTCACCCCTCCACTTT.

The chain links TRBV29-1 to TRBJ2-7, with D possibly being TRBD1 (5 bases). Between the trimmed V and J ends, which lost 7 bases and 3 bases, there was a span of 10 bases. The germline gives CDR1 SQVTM, CDR2 ANQGSEA. CDR3 length: 11 amino acids. The CDR3 protein is CSALQDYEQYF. CDR3 DNA: TGCAGCGCCCTACAGGACTACGAGCAGTACTTC.

V usage is TRBV28 and J usage is TRBJ2-1; 8 positions agree with TRBD2. From germline, CDR1 is MDHEN and CDR2 SYDVKM. J gave up 7 bases and V 3 bases, and 35 bases lay outside the gene matches. CDR3 size: 24 residues. The CDR3 nucleotides are TGTGCCAGCAGTTTTTCGCTCGGGATCGGGGGGGCTTCTACTTTTCTATTGGGGAAGAATGAGCAGTTCTTC. Protein sequence: CASSFSLGIGGASTFLLGKNEQFF.

The rearrangement uses TRBV19 and TRBJ2-2; TRBD1 matches at 8 bases. V trimming: 6 bases; J trimming: 2 bases; junction bases outside the gene matches: 5. The CDR3 extends over 15 amino acids. Germline V gene lookup returns CDR1 LNHDA and CDR2 SQIVND (reference sequence). This CDR3 reads CASRRTGINTGELFF. The CDR3 DNA reads TGTGCCAGTAGAAGGACAGGGATTAACACCGGGGAGCTGTTTTTT.

This chain connects TRBV12-3 or TRBV12-4 to TRBJ2-5; unclear D gene. Trimming pared 5 bases from V and 5 bases from J, leaving 6 bases between. The CDR3 extends over 11 amino acids. The CDR3 region has the DNA TGTGCCAGCAGTGTCGTGGAGACCCAGTACTTC. This sequence encodes CASSVVETQYF.

V and J are TRBV6-1 and TRBJ1-4; 7 bases map to TRBD1. The CDR3 is 16 amino acids. J lost 2 bases, V lost 4 bases, and 7 bases had no gene match. CDR1 is MNHNS and CDR2 is SASEGT in the germline V gene. The CDR3 region is CASSADRIITNEKLFF. CDR3 coding DNA: TGTGCCAGCAGTGCGGACAGGATTATTACTAATGAAAAACTGTTTTTT.